This T cell receptor beta chain was sequenced in a study of CD8 T cells in Susac syndrome. cDNA came from about 0.51 to 1 ug RNA primed by random hexamers. TCRdb itself ran the immunoSEQ multiplex PCR reads through MiXCR, one entry per CDR3 protein. The top ten clones hold over 0.3% of a sample with about 130,000 distinct CDR3 sequences, over 90% of them seen once. This CDR3 comprises 11 residues. The V end was cut by 6 bases, the J end by 6 bases, with 9 bases between. Looked up from germline, CDR1 is MNHEY and CDR2 is SMNVEV (reference sequence). The authors sequenced TCR beta from blood CD8+ and CD4+ T cells. The patients serving as multiple sclerosis controls were treatment-naive. They had stable or active relapsing-remitting disease and fulfilled revised McDonald criteria.

Sequences were obtained from CD8+ T cells from PBMCs. The clonotype was recovered from a human donor with multiple sclerosis. The rearrangement joins TRBV27 to TRBJ2-7, with D tentatively TRBD2 (6 bases). The CDR3 sequence is CASRRGSEQYF. CDR3 in DNA: TGTGCCAGCAGACGGGGGAGCGAGCAGTACTTC.